The 11 T cell receptor beta chains below come from one sample, sequenced in a study of T cell clones after liver transplantation. Generated by immunoSEQ multiplex PCR, the TCRdb table keeps only in-frame clones and is missing some. The table records 85,000 to 110,000 clones, 80% to 90% of them present only once. Sample: CD4+ T cells from blood, taken around 44 months after liver transplant. The receptors derive from a human patient who received a liver transplant. Some T cells may be supplied by the graft donor.

The chain joins TRBV5-1 to TRBJ1-4; D unresolved. The CDR3 is 19 residues long. Trimming cost V 0 bases and J 0 bases, with 18 bases left between them. Germline CDR1 and CDR2: SGHRS and YFSETQ. The CDR3 spells CASSLAVRSDSPTNEKLFF. CDR3 DNA: TGCGCCAGCAGCTTGGCGGTTAGGTCGGATTCCCCAACTAATGAAAAACTGTTTTTT.

The genes are TRBV15 and TRBJ2-7; 7 nucleotides agree with TRBD2. Germline V gene data show CDR1 as LNHNV and CDR2 as YYDKDF (reference sequence). This CDR3 is 15 amino acids long. V shed 5 bases, J shed 0 bases, and the junction held 7 bases outside the gene matches. This CDR3 is CATSLGGVASYEQYF. The CDR3 bases are TGTGCCACCAGCCTTGGGGGGGTAGCCTCCTACGAGCAGTACTTC.

This CDR3 is CASSQEPQRRTDTQYF. The CDR3 DNA reads as TGTGCCAGCAGCCAAGAACCCCAGCGACGCACAGATACGCAGTATTTT. The chain combines TRBV4-2 with TRBJ2-3; D is unclear. The CDR3 is 16 residues long. Germline V lookup: CDR1 LGHNA, CDR2 YNFKEQ. V dropped 0 bases and J dropped 1 base, with 11 bases sitting between them.

This rearrangement joins TRBV5-1 to TRBJ2-2; no clear D gene. Trimming left V 4 bases short and J 0 bases short, with 10 bases between. Germline values: CDR1 SGHRS, CDR2 YFSETQ. The CDR3 totals 15 residues. In DNA, the CDR3 is TGCGCCAGCAGCCTTGACACCACGAACACCGGGGAGCTGTTTTTT. It translates to CASSLDTTNTGELFF. Full variable domain (rest looked up from reference TRBV5-1 and TRBJ2-2): KAGVTQTPRYLIKTRGQQVTLSCSPISGHRSVSWYQQTPGQGLQFLFEYFSETQRNKGNFPGRFSGRQFSNSRSEMNVSTLELGDSALYLCASSLDTTNTGELFFGEGSRLTVL.

The chain employs TRBV6-6 and TRBJ1-4; 7 bases fit TRBD1. The V segment lost 1 base and the J segment 3 bases; nucleotides outside the gene matches: 5. CDR3 size: 16 residues. Per the germline V gene, CDR1 is MNHNY and CDR2 is SVGAGI (reference sequence). The CDR3 protein is CASSYFTGVANEKLFF. The CDR3 DNA sequence: TGTGCCAGCAGTTACTTTACAGGGGTCGCTAATGAAAAACTGTTTTTT.

V usage is TRBV28 and J usage is TRBJ1-1; TRBD1 is a possible D gene (6 bases). The V gene lost 5 bases and the J gene lost 2 bases, with 12 bases spanning the gap. The CDR3 length is 14 residues. Looked up from germline, CDR1 is MDHEN and CDR2 is SYDVKM. The CDR3: CASSLGHLNTEAFF. CDR3 sequence (DNA): TGTGCCAGCAGTCTGGGACACCTAAACACTGAAGCTTTCTTT.

The genes are TRBV7-2 and TRBJ1-3, with 9 bases lining up with TRBD1. Germline trimming cut 5 bases from V and 3 bases from J; bases unmatched to any gene: 8. The CDR3 has 16 amino acids. Germline loops: CDR1 SGHTA, CDR2 FQGNSA. The CDR3 sequence: CASSKPTGGYGNTIYF. CDR3 in DNA: TGTGCCAGCAGCAAACCGACAGGGGGTTATGGAAACACCATATATTTT.

V and J are TRBV5-6 and TRBJ1-2; D is unresolved. There are 16 residues in the CDR3. Germline V gene lookup returns CDR1 SGHDT and CDR2 YYEEEE. Trimming left V 5 bases short and J 3 bases short, with 20 bases between. The CDR3 protein is CASRNSGPSTYYGYTF. CDR3 coding DNA: TGTGCCAGCAGGAACAGCGGACCCAGCACTTACTATGGCTACACCTTC.

V gene TRBV7-9 combines with J gene TRBJ2-4, with D maybe TRBD1 (6 bases). The germline CDR1 and CDR2 sequences are SEHNR and FQNEAQ (reference sequence). V lost 4 bases to trimming and J lost 4 bases, with 14 bases between them. The CDR3 runs to 15 residues. The CDR3, as DNA: TGTGCCAGCAGCTACCTACAGGGAGTAAAAAACATTCAGTACTTC. Its protein is CASSYLQGVKNIQYF.

The rearrangement joins TRBV19 to TRBJ1-1; TRBD1 agrees at 8 bases. CDR3 length: 15 amino acids. V shed 5 bases and J 1 base; nucleotides not matched to a gene: 6. Germline CDR1 LNHDA, CDR2 SQIVND (reference sequence). CDR3 bases: TGTGCCAGTAGTGCCGACAGGGGAGGGAACACTGAAGCTTTCTTT. Translating gives CASSADRGGNTEAFF.

V gene TRBV5-1 combines with J gene TRBJ2-7, with TRBD2 matching over 15 bases. Unmatched junction bases numbered 2, after V lost 4 bases and J lost 0 bases. Germline CDR1 and CDR2: SGHRS and YFSETQ. The CDR3 contains 16 residues. Written as DNA, the CDR3 is TGCGCCAGCAGCAAGGGACTAGCGGGGGGCTCCTACGAGCAGTACTTC. It specifies CASSKGLAGGSYEQYF.